This TCR beta chain was captured in a study of blood T cell repertoires in COVID-19. Across the whole study: T cells, B-cell-depleted T cells, or PBMCs provided the cDNA or gDNA that served as material.

Generated by immunoSEQ multiplex PCR, the TCRdb table keeps only in-frame clones and is missing some. The table has about 300,000 clones, about 89% seen once. The CDR3 spans 14 residues. With V trimmed by 4 bases and J by 6 bases, 6 bases remained unmatched. Looked up from germline, CDR1 is SGHNT and CDR2 is YENEEA. Sequencing was performed on peripheral blood. The receptor comes from a young man who had recovered from COVID-19. The J gene is TRBJ2-1, the V gene TRBV11-3; 7 bases align to TRBD2. This CDR3 reads CASSSGLGSNEQFF. For the CDR3, the DNA is TGTGCCAGCAGCTCCGGACTAGGTTCCAATGAGCAGTTCTTC.